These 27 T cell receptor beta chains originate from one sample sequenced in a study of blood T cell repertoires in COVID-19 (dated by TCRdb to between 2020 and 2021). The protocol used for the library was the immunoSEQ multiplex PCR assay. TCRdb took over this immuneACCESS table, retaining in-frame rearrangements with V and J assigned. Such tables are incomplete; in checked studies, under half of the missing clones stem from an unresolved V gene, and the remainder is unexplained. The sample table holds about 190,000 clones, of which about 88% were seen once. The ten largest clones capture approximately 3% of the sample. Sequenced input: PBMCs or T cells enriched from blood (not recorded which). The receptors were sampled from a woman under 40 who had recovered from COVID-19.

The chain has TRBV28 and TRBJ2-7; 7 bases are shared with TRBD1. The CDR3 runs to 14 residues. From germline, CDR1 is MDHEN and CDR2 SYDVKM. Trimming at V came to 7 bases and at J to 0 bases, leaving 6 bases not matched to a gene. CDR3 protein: CASTRDSLSYEQYF. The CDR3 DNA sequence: TGTGCCAGCACCCGGGACAGCCTCTCCTACGAGCAGTACTTC. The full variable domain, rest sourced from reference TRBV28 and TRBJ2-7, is DVKVTQSSRYLVKRTGEKVFLECVQDMDHENMFWYRQDPGLGLRLIYFSYDVKMKEKGDIPEGYSVSREKKERFSLILESASTNQTSMYLCASTRDSLSYEQYFGPGTRLTVT.

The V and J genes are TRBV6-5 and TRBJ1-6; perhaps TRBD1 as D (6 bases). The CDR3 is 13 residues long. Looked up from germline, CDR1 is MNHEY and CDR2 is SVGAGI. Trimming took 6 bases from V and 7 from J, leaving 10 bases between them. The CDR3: CASSGQSNSPLHF. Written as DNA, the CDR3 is TGTGCCAGCAGCGGACAGTCGAATTCACCCCTCCACTTT.

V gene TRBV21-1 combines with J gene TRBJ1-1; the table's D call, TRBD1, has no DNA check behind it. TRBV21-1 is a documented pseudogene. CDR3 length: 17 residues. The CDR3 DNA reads TGTGCCAGCAGCATAGGACAGGGCGTTTCGGAAAACACTGAAGCTTTCTTT. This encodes CASSIGQGVSENTEAFF.

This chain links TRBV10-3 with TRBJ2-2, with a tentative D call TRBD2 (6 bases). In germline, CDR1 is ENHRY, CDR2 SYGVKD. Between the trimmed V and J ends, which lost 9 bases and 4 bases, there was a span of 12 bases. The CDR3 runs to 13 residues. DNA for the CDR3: TGTGCCATGAGGACCGGGAGCACCGGGGAGCTGTTTTTT. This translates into CAMRTGSTGELFF.

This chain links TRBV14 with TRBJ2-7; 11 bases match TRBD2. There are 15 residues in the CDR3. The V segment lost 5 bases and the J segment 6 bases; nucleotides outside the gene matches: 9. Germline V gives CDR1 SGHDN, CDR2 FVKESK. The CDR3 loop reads CASSFLAGGVSEQYF. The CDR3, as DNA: TGTGCCAGCAGCTTTCTAGCGGGAGGAGTTTCCGAGCAGTACTTC.

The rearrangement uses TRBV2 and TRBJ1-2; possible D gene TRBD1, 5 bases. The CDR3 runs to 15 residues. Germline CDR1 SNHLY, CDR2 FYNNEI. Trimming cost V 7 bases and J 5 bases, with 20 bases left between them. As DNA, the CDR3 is TGTGCCAGCAAGGGCAGGGAGGCCCTTAGGTATGGCTACACCTTC. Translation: CASKGREALRYGYTF. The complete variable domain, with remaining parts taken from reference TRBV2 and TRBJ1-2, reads EPEVTQTPSHQVTQMGQEVILRCVPISNHLYFYWYRQILGQKVEFLVSFYNNEISEKSEIFDDQFSVERPDGSNFTLKIRSTKLEDSAMYFCASKGREALRYGYTFGSGTRLTVV.

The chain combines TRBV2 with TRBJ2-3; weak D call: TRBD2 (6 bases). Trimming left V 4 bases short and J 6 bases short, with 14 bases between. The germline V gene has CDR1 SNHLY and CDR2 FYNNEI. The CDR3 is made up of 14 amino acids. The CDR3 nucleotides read TGTGCCAGCAGTGGGGTGGAGGGATCTGATACGCAGTATTTT. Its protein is CASSGVEGSDTQYF.

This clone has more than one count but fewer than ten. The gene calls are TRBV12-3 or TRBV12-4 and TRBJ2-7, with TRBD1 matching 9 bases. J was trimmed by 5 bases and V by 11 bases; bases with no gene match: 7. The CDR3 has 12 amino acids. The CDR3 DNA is TGTGCCTCCGGGACAGGGATAAACGAGCAGTACTTC. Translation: CASGTGINEQYF.

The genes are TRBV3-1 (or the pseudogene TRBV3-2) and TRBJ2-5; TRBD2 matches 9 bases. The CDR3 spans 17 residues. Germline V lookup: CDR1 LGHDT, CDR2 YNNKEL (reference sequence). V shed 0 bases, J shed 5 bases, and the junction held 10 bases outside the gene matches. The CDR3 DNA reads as TGTGCCAGCAGCCAAGATCTCTGGCGGGGGGGCCTGGAGACCCAGTACTTC. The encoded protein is CASSQDLWRGGLETQYF.

The CDR3 is CASTPSVGTHGYTF. The CDR3 DNA follows: TGTGCCAGTACCCCCTCAGTGGGCACGCATGGCTACACCTTC. The V gene is TRBV19, the J gene TRBJ1-2; D is undetermined. There are 14 residues in the CDR3. V lost 7 bases to trimming and J lost 6 bases, with 18 bases between them. The germline gives CDR1 LNHDA, CDR2 SQIVND (reference sequence).

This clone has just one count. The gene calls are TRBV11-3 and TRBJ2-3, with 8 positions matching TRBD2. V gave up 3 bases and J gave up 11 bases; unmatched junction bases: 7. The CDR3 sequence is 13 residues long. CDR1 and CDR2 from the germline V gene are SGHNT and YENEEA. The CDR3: CASSLPSGGGQYF. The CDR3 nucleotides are TGTGCCAGCAGCTTGCCCAGCGGGGGAGGGCAGTATTTT.

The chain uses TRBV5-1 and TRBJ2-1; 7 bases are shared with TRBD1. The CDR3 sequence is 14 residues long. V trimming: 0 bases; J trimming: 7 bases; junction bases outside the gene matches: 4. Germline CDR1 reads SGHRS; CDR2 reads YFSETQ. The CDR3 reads CASSLGIRGNEQFF. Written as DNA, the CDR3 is TGCGCCAGCAGCTTGGGTATCAGGGGGAATGAGCAGTTCTTC.

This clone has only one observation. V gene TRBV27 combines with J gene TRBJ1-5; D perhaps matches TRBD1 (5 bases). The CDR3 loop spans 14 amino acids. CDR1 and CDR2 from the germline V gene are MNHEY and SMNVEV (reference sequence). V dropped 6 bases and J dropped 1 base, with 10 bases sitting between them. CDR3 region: CASRLGASNQPQHF. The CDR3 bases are TGTGCCAGCAGGTTAGGGGCAAGCAATCAGCCCCAGCATTTT.

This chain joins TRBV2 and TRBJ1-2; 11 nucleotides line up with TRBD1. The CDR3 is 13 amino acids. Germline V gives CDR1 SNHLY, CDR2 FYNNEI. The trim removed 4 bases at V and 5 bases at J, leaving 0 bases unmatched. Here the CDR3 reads CASSGDRGYGYTF. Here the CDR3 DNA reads TGTGCCAGCAGTGGGGACAGGGGGTATGGCTACACCTTC.

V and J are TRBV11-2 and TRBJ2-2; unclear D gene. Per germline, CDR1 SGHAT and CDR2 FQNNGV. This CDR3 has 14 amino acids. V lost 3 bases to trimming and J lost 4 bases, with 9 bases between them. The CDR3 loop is CASSLVLGTGELFF. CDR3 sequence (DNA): TGTGCCAGCAGCTTGGTCCTAGGCACCGGGGAGCTGTTTTTT. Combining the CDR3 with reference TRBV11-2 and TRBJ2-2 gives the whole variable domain EAGVAQSPRYKIIEKRQSVAFWCNPISGHATLYWYQQILGQGPKLLIQFQNNGVVDDSQLPKDRFSAERLKGVDSTLKIQPAKLEDSAVYLCASSLVLGTGELFFGEGSRLTVL.

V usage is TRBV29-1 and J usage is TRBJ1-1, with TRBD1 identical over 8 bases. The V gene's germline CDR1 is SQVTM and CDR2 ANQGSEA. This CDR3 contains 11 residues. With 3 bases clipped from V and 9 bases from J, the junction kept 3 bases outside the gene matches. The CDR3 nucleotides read TGCAGCGTTGATTGGACAGGGAAAGCTTTCTTT. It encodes CSVDWTGKAFF.

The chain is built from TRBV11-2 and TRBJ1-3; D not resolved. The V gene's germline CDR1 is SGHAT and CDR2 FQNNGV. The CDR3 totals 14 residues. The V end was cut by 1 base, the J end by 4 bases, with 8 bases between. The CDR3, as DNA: TGTGCCAGCAGCTTAGGGCCAGAAGGAAACACCATATATTTT. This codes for CASSLGPEGNTIYF.

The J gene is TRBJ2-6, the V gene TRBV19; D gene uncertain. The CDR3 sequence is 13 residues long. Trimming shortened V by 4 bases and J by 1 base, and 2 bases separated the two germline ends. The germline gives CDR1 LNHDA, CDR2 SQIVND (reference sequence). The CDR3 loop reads CASSTSGANVLTF. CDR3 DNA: TGTGCCAGTAGTACTTCTGGGGCCAACGTCCTGACTTTC.

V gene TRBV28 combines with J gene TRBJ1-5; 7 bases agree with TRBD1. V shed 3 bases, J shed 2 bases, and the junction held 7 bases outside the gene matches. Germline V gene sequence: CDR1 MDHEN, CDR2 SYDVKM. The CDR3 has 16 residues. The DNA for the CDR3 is TGTGCCAGCAGTTTGGGATACCAGGGGGGCAATCAGCCCCAGCATTTT. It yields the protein CASSLGYQGGNQPQHF.

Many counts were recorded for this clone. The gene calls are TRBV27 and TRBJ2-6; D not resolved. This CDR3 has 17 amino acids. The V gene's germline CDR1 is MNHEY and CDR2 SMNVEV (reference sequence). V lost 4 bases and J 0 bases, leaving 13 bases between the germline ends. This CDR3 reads CASSSPLRSSGANVLTF. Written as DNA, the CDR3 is TGTGCCAGCAGTTCCCCTCTCCGGAGCTCTGGGGCCAACGTCCTGACTTTC. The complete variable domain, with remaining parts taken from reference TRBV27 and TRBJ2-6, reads EAQVTQNPRYLITVTGKKLTVTCSQNMNHEYMSWYRQDPGLGLRQIYYSMNVEVTDKGDVPEGYKVSRKEKRNFPLILESPSPNQTSLYFCASSSPLRSSGANVLTFGAGSRLTVL.

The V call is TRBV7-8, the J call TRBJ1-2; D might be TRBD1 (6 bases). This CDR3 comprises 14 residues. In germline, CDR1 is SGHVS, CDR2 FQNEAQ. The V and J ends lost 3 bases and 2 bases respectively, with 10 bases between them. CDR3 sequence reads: CASSLRTANYGYTF. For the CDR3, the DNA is TGTGCCAGCAGCTTGCGGACAGCCAACTATGGCTACACCTTC.

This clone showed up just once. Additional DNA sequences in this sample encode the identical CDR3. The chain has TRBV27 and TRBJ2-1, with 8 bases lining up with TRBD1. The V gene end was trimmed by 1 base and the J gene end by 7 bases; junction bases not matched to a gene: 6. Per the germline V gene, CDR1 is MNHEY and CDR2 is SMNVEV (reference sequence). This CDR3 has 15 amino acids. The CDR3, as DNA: TGTGCCAGCAGTTTATGGCAGGGGGCTGGGAATGAGCAGTTCTTC. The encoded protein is CASSLWQGAGNEQFF.

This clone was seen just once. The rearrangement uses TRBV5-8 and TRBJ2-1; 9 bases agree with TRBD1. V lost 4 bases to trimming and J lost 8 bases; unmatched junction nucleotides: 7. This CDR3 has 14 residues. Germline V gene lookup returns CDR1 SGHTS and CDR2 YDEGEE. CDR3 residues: CASSPPGQGHEQFF. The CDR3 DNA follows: TGTGCCAGCAGCCCTCCGGGACAGGGTCATGAGCAGTTCTTC.

CDR3 region: CASSRDSANYGYTF. CDR3 sequence (DNA): TGTGCCAGCAGCCGGGACAGCGCCAACTATGGCTACACCTTC. This chain links TRBV4-2 with TRBJ1-2; 7 nucleotides line up with TRBD1. Per the germline V gene, CDR1 is LGHNA and CDR2 is YNFKEQ. V shed 4 bases, J shed 2 bases, and the junction held 4 bases outside the gene matches. The length of the CDR3 is 14 residues.

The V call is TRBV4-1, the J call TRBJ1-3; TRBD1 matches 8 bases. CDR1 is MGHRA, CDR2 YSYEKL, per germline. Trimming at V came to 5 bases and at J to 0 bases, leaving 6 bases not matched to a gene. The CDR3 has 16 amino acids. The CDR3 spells CASSSQGAHSGNTIYF. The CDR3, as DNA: TGCGCCAGCAGCTCTCAGGGGGCCCACTCTGGAAACACCATATATTTT.

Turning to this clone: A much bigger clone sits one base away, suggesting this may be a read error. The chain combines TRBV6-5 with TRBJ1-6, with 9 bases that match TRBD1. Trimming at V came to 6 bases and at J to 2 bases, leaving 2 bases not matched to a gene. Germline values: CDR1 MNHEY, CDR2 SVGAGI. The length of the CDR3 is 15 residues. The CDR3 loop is CASRGQGTYNSPLHF. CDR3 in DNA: TGTGCCAGCAGGGGACAGGGAACCTATAATTCACCCCTCCACTTT.

The CDR3 nucleotides are TGTGCCAGCAGCGTCGGGACAGGTGGGGAGACCCAGTACTTC. It specifies CASSVGTGGETQYF. The chain uses TRBV7-9 and TRBJ2-5; 8 nucleotides agree with TRBD1. V was pared by 5 bases and J by 5 bases, with 7 bases of the junction left unmatched. CDR1 SEHNR and CDR2 FQNEAQ come from the germline V gene (reference sequence). The CDR3 totals 14 residues.